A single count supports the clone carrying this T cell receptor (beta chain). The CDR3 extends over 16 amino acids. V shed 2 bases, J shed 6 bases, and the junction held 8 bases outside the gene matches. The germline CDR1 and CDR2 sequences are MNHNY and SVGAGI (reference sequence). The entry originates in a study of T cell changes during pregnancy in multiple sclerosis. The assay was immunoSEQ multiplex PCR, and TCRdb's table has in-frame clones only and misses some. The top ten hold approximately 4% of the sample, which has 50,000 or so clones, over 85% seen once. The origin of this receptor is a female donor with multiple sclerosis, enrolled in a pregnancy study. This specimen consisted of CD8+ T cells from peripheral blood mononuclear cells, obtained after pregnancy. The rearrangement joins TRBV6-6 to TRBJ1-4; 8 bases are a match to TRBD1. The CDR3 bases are TGTGCCAGCAGTTACGGACCTACAGGGGGGGATGAAAAACTGTTTTTT. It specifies CASSYGPTGGDEKLFF.